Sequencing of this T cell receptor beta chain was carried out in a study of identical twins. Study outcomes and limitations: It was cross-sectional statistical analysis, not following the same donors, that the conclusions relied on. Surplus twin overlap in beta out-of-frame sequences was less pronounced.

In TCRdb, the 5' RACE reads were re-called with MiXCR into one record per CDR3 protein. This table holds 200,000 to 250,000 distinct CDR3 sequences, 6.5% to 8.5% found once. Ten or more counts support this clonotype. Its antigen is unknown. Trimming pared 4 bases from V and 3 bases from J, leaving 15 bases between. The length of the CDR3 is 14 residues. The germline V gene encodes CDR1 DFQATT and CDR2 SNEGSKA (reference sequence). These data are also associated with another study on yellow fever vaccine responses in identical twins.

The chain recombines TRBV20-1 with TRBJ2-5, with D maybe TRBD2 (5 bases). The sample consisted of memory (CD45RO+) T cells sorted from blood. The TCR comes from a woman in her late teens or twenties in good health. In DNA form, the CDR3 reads TGCAGTGCTATTGCCCAGAGGGTTAAAGAGACCCAGTACTTC. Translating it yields CSAIAQRVKETQYF.